Each of the 16 T cell receptor beta chains below was sequenced from the same sample in a study of PD-1 blockade in classical Hodgkin lymphoma. TCRdb's copy holds only in-frame clones and misses some; the assay was immunoSEQ multiplex PCR. The top ten clones hold more than 6.5% of a sample with about 97,000 clones, around nine tenths of them seen once. All trial patients relapsed after autologous stem cell transplantation. Sample: peripheral blood mononuclear cells (PBMCs), taken before the second cycle of nivolumab. These receptors all stem from a human donor with classical Hodgkin lymphoma.

The chain has TRBV30 and TRBJ1-4; D call uncertain. Trimming took off 5 bases at V and 8 bases at J, with 18 bases between the two ends. CDR1 is GTSNPN and CDR2 is SVGIG in the germline V gene (reference sequence). The CDR3 sequence is 14 residues long. CDR3 residues: CAWDRPAHGEKLFF. The CDR3 DNA follows: TGTGCCTGGGACCGTCCGGCCCATGGGGAAAAACTGTTTTTT.

V gene TRBV5-4 combines with J gene TRBJ2-5; D possibly corresponds to TRBD1 (6 bases). The V end lost 1 base, the J end lost 2 bases, and 15 bases lay between the germline ends. Germline V CDR1 and CDR2: SGHNT, YYREEE (reference sequence). The CDR3 totals 16 residues. CDR3 nucleotide sequence: TGTGCCAGCAGCTTGACGAGGACAGTGGTTCAAGAGACCCAGTACTTC. Its translation is CASSLTRTVVQETQYF.

This chain links TRBV10-3 with TRBJ2-7, with 10 bases identical to TRBD1. V lost 5 bases, J lost 0 bases, and 13 bases stayed unmatched. The CDR3 covers 18 residues. CDR1 is ENHRY and CDR2 is SYGVKD in the germline V gene. The CDR3 is CAISSDLRDRGSSYEQYF. Written as DNA, the CDR3 is TGTGCCATCAGTAGCGACCTCCGGGACAGGGGAAGCTCCTACGAGCAGTACTTC.

The V and J genes are TRBV27 and TRBJ1-2, with D possibly matching TRBD1 (6 bases). CDR3 length equals 14 residues. Per the germline V gene, CDR1 is MNHEY and CDR2 is SMNVEV (reference sequence). Trimming removed 2 bases at V and 8 bases at J, with 15 bases between. The CDR3 spells CASSLQGRGEGYTF. CDR3 DNA sequence: TGTGCCAGCAGTTTACAAGGGAGGGGGGAAGGCTACACCTTC.

The V and J genes are TRBV7-7 and TRBJ2-4; tentatively, D is TRBD1 (6 bases). CDR1 and CDR2 from the germline V gene are SSHAT and FNYEAQ (reference sequence). V gave up 4 bases and J gave up 8 bases, with 12 bases separating them. There are 13 residues in the CDR3. The CDR3 sequence is CASSSLAGDIQYF. CDR3 DNA sequence: TGTGCCAGCAGCTCGCTCGCAGGGGACATTCAGTACTTC.

The chain recombines TRBV5-1 with TRBJ1-4, with 8 bases fitting TRBD1. The CDR3 is 15 residues long. The germline CDR1 and CDR2 sequences are SGHRS and YFSETQ. J lost 2 bases, V lost 5 bases, and 5 bases had no gene match. Here the CDR3 DNA reads TGCGCCAGCAGTTCCCAGGGGGCGACTAATGAAAAACTGTTTTTT. As protein: CASSSQGATNEKLFF.

This chain uses TRBV4-2 with TRBJ2-3; a weak D match, TRBD1 (6 bases). Deletions cut 2 bases from V and 0 bases from J, with 15 bases between. Germline CDR1 and CDR2: LGHNA and YNFKEQ. CDR3 size: 17 residues. The chain's CDR3 is CASSQIRDTSSTDTQYF. CDR3 in DNA: TGTGCCAGCAGCCAAATTCGGGACACCTCTAGCACAGATACGCAGTATTTT.

The V call is TRBV29-1, the J call TRBJ1-2; TRBD1 agrees at 8 bases. CDR3 length equals 14 residues. The trim removed 6 bases at V and 4 bases at J, leaving 10 bases unmatched. In germline, CDR1 is SQVTM, CDR2 ANQGSEA. The CDR3 DNA follows: TGCAGCGTCGCGGGACAGGCATTTGTCTATGGCTACACCTTC. Amino acid sequence: CSVAGQAFVYGYTF.

V and J are TRBV13 and TRBJ1-1, with a weak D call TRBD1 (6 bases). The CDR3 covers 16 residues. The V end lost 5 bases, the J end lost 1 base, and 17 bases lay between the germline ends. Germline V gene data show CDR1 as PRHDT and CDR2 as FYEKMQ (reference sequence). Here the CDR3 DNA reads TGTGCCAGCAGCCACCCAGGGGTCACTAGGAACACTGAAGCTTTCTTT. Amino acids: CASSHPGVTRNTEAFF.

This chain joins TRBV4-1 and TRBJ2-3; D gene ambiguous. V was shortened by 0 bases and J by 4 bases, with 14 bases between the two germline ends. CDR1 is MGHRA, CDR2 YSYEKL, per germline. This CDR3 has 16 amino acids. CDR3 bases: TGCGCCAGCAGCCAAGAAGTCATGGGGTTGGCAGATACGCAGTATTTT. Translated, it gives CASSQEVMGLADTQYF.

CDR3 protein: CASSFVAYEQYF. In nucleotides, the CDR3 is TGTGCCAGCAGCTTTGTAGCCTACGAGCAGTACTTC. The rearrangement links TRBV7-9 to TRBJ2-7, with unresolved D. Germline V CDR1 and CDR2: SEHNR, FQNEAQ (reference sequence). The CDR3 length is 12 residues. Trimming pared 3 bases from V and 2 bases from J, leaving 5 bases between.

This rearrangement joins TRBV18 to TRBJ1-1; 8 nucleotides line up with TRBD1. This CDR3 has 15 amino acids. CDR1 and CDR2 from the germline V gene are KGHSH and LQKENI. Trimming at V came to 2 bases and at J to 1 base, leaving 3 bases not matched to a gene. CDR3 coding DNA: TGTGCCAGCTCACCAGCGACAGGGGAGAACACTGAAGCTTTCTTT. It specifies CASSPATGENTEAFF. Full variable domain (outside the CDR3, taken from reference TRBV18 and TRBJ1-1): NAGVMQNPRHLVRRRGQEARLRCSPMKGHSHVYWYRQLPEEGLKFMVYLQKENIIDESGMPKERFSAEFPKEGPSILRIQQVVRGDSAAYFCASSPATGENTEAFFGQGTRLTVV.

The gene calls are TRBV19 and TRBJ2-3; D is unresolved. Germline CDR1 and CDR2: LNHDA and SQIVND (reference sequence). V lost 4 bases to trimming and J lost 7 bases, with 18 bases between them. This CDR3 comprises 15 residues. The CDR3 sequence is CASSSAGVEINTQYF. The CDR3 DNA reads as TGTGCCAGTAGTAGCGCAGGAGTCGAGATAAATACGCAGTATTTT.

The V call is TRBV5-1, the J call TRBJ2-5; TRBD2 matches at 13 bases. Germline V lookup: CDR1 SGHRS, CDR2 YFSETQ. CDR3 length equals 15 residues. Germline trimming cut 4 bases from V and 5 bases from J; bases unmatched to any gene: 5. The CDR3 DNA reads TGCGCCAGCAGCCCCCGGACTAGCGGGGGTGAGACCCAGTACTTC. Translating gives CASSPRTSGGETQYF.

The genes are TRBV7-6 and TRBJ2-1; 7 bases match TRBD1. The trim removed 4 bases at V and 9 bases at J, leaving 3 bases unmatched. CDR1 is SGHVS, CDR2 FNYEAQ, per germline. This CDR3 contains 12 residues. Written as DNA, the CDR3 is TGTGCCAGCAGCTCCCCAGGGGGTGAGCAGTTCTTC. Its translation is CASSSPGGEQFF.

V gene TRBV6-4 combines with J gene TRBJ2-3, with TRBD2 matching 10 bases. After removal of 5 bases from V and 4 bases from J, the junction contained 3 bases not matched to a gene. The CDR3 consists of 14 residues. The germline V gene has CDR1 MRHNA and CDR2 SNTAGT. This chain's CDR3 is CASSPGLASDTQYF. CDR3 bases: TGTGCCAGCAGTCCGGGACTAGCGTCAGATACGCAGTATTTT.